This entry describes one T cell receptor (beta chain). Its cognate antigen is unknown. This entry is derived from a study of early T cells in non-severe SARS-CoV-2 infection. Looking at the study overall: Sequencing of bulk RNA from unsorted whole blood was done, without chain pairing.

This CDR3 contains 15 residues. Trimming removed 8 bases from V and 0 bases from J, with 16 bases in between. CDR1 MNHEY and CDR2 SVGEGT come from the germline V gene. Individual cDNA molecules received unique molecular identifiers. TCRdb re-called the 5' RACE reads with MiXCR, one entry per CDR3 protein. Here the sample spans 100,000 to 150,000 distinct CDR3 sequences, about 15% being singletons. Findings of the study overall: In VDJdb matching, anti-spike CD8 responses were favored while private and CD4 specificities went missing.

The chain carries TRBV6-2 or TRBV6-3 and TRBJ1-1; D is possibly TRBD1 (6 bases). The sample was whole blood. This sequence originates from an adult who was a healthcare worker with PCR-confirmed SARS-CoV-2 infection or an uninfected control (not recorded which). CDR3 region: CASGFRGQLNTEAFF. Here the CDR3 DNA reads TGTGCCAGCGGCTTTCGCGGACAGTTGAACACTGAAGCTTTCTTT.